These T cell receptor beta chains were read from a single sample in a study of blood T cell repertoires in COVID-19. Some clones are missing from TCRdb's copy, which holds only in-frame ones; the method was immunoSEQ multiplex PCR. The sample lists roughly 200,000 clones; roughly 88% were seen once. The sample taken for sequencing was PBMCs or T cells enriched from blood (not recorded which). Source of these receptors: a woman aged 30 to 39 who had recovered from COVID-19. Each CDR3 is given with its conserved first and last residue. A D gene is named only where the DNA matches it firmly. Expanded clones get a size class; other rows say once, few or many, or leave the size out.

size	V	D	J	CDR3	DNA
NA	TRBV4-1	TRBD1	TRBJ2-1	CASSQELGQGPRGNYNEQFF	TGCGCCAGCAGCCAAGAGTTAGGACAGGGGCCGAGGGGGAATTACAATGAGCAGTTCTTC
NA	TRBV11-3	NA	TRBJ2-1	CASSLGRYRKNNEQFF	TGTGCCAGCAGCTTAGGGAGGTACCGAAAAAACAATGAGCAGTTCTTC
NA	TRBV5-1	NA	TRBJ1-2	CASSDSYGYTF	TGCGCCAGCAGTGACAGCTATGGCTACACCTTC
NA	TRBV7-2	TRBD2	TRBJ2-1	CASSSLASGTSGNEQFF	TGTGCCAGCAGCTCCCTCGCGTCCGGGACTAGCGGGAATGAGCAGTTCTTC
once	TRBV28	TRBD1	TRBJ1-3	CASSEKTGGRNTIYF	TGTGCCAGCAGCGAAAAGACAGGGGGAAGAAACACCATATATTTT
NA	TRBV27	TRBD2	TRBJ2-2	CASSSSGLAYVGELFF	TGTGCCAGCAGTTCCTCGGGACTAGCTTATGTCGGGGAGCTGTTTTTT
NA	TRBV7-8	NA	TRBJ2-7	CASSLGGTHSYEQYF	TGTGCCAGCAGCTTAGGGGGGACACATTCCTACGAGCAGTACTTC
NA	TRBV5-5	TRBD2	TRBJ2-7	CASSLGLAGAEQYF	TGTGCCAGCAGCTTGGGTTTAGCGGGTGCCGAGCAGTACTTC
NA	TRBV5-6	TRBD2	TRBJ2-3	CASSHLSGNTDTQYF	TGTGCCAGCAGCCATCTTAGCGGGAACACAGATACGCAGTATTTT
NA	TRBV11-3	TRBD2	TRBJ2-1	CASSLYSGTSNEQFF	TGTGCCAGCAGCCTGTACTCCGGGACTAGCAATGAGCAGTTCTTC
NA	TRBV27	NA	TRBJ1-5	CASSPGLTNQPQHF	TGTGCCAGCAGTCCGGGACTGACCAATCAGCCCCAGCATTTT
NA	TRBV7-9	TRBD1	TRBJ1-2	CASSSRTGGDEDGYTF	TGTGCCAGCAGCTCACGGACAGGGGGCGATGAGGATGGCTACACCTTC
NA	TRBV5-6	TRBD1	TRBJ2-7	CASSPNWDRVREQYF	TGTGCCAGCAGCCCTAACTGGGACAGGGTGCGCGAGCAGTACTTC